The sequence of this TCR beta chain was determined in a study of blood T cell repertoires in COVID-19 (dated by TCRdb to the early 2020s). For the study in its entirety: Samples covering the acute and convalescent phases of COVID-19 were provided by collaborators in the United States, Italy and Spain. The samples were drawn from the first 160 participants of the ongoing ImmuneRACE study and from 1,200 or so subjects provided by 6 global collaborators. The sample metadata nearly always contained a de-identified subject ID, COVID-19 status, age in years and sex. The dataset comprised deeply sampled blood TCRbeta repertoires from subjects exposed to, actively infected with, or recovered from COVID-19. Where HLA class I and class II types were available, the types were taken from metadata supplied by the sample provider, not from assay-based typing. The repertoires were released in a freely available public database meant as a resource for research on the immune response to SARS-CoV-2. The prospective study material was composed of cDNA or gDNA derived from T cells, B-cell-depleted T cells, or PBMCs. What the research found in general, with its limitations: Clinical and demographic metadata were provided uncurated, with the amount varying by source and participant.

The immunoSEQ Assay, a bias-controlled multiplex PCR, was used to amplify TCRbeta CDR3 regions from genomic DNA. The original methods were these. The number of nucleated cells in each sample was estimated by amplification of reference gene primers within the assay. To quantify the absolute abundance of each unique TCRbeta CDR3 rearrangement, sequence reads were collapsed and filtered. Productive Simpson clonality was computed per sample as the square root of Simpson's diversity index over productive rearrangements. TCRdb took over this immuneACCESS table, retaining in-frame rearrangements with V and J assigned. Such tables are incomplete; in checked studies, under half of the missing clones stem from an unresolved V gene, and the remainder is unexplained. V and J calls and clone size are those listed in that table; D and trimming were worked out from the DNA. The sample table records approximately 150,000 clones; approximately 84% of these occur just once. The biggest ten clones account for approximately 1.5% of the sample.

A distance of 13 bases separates the germline ends of V and J, which lose 7 bases and 3 bases respectively. The CDR3 contains 14 residues, cysteine and phenylalanine counted. Only the CDR3 region is kept as DNA, spanning 42 bases read in frame from base 1. The germline V gene yields SGHRS for CDR1 and YFSETQ for CDR2. Whole blood was collected in K2EDTA tubes by collaborating institutions according to the institutions' own protocols. For TCRbeta analysis, collaborators shipped samples as frozen whole blood, isolated PBMCs, or DNA extracted from either of those sample types. On this clone: What this receptor recognizes is not known. It has no much larger one-base neighbor in the sample; base qualities were not kept.

This TCR derives from a man aged 55-75 years with acute or convalescent COVID-19. Rearrangement joined TRBV5-1 to TRBJ2-2; TRBD1 is a possible D gene, resting on 7 matching bases. The sequencing input was peripheral blood. For the CDR3, the sequence is CASAGQLDTGELFF. The DNA is as follows: TGCGCCAGCGCGGGACAGTTAGACACCGGGGAGCTGTTTTTT.